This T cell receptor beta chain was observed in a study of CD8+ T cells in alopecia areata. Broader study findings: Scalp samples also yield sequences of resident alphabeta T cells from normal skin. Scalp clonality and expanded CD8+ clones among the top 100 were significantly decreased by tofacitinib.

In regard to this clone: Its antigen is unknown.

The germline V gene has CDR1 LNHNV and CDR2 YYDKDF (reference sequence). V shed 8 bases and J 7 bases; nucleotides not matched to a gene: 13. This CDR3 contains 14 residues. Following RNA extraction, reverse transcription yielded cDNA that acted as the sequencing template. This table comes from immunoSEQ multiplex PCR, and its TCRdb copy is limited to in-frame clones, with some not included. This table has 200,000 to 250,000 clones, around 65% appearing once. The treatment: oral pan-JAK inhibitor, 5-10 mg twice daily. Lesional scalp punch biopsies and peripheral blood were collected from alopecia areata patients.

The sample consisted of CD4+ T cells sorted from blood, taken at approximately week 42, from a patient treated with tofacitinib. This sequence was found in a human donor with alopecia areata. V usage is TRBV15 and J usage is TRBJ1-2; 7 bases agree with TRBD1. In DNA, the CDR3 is TGTGCCACCGGGATAGGGGGCAGTCCAGGTGGCTACACCTTC. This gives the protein CATGIGGSPGGYTF.